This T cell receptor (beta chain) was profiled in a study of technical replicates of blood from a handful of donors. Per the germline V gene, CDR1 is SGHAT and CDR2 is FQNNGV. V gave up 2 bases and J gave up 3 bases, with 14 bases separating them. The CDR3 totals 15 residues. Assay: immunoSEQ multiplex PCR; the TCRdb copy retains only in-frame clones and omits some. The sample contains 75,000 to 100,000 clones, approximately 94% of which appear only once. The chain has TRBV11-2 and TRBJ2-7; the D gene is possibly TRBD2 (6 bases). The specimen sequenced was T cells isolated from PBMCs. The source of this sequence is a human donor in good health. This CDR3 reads CASSLFRGSIYEQYF. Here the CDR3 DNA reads TGTGCCAGCAGCTTATTCCGGGGGTCCATCTACGAGCAGTACTTC.